This T cell receptor (beta chain) was obtained from a study of T-cell reconstitution after alpha-beta-depleted transplantation in children. Germline V lookup: CDR1 DFQATT, CDR2 SNEGSKA (reference sequence). The CDR3 covers 14 residues. After removal of 3 bases from V and 4 bases from J, the junction contained 3 bases not matched to a gene. The authors prepared the TCRbeta library with unique molecular identifiers. MiXCR, run by TCRdb on the PCR reads, gives a single entry per CDR3 protein. The table includes nearly 550,000 distinct CDR3 sequences, 15% to 20% detected once. The sample in question was PBMCs from the stem cell graft donor, obtained from the stem cell graft. This rearrangement joins TRBV20-1 to TRBJ2-2; 9 bases match TRBD2. This receptor was obtained from a human donor who donated a stem cell graft to a child with acute lymphoblastic leukemia. The CDR3, as DNA: TGCAGTGCTAGTGAACTAGCGGGCACCGGGGAGCTGTTTTTT. This codes for CSASELAGTGELFF.